The 29 T cell receptor beta chains presented below share a single source sample, sequenced in a study of control samples from healthy donors and cancer patients. TCRdb keeps only in-frame clones here, not all; method: immunoSEQ multiplex PCR. The data show about 92,000 clones, approximately 78% seen once. Sequenced input: blood. Receptors originate from a woman aged 60-70 years in good health.

V is TRBV18 and J is TRBJ1-1; D uncertain. This CDR3 region has 13 residues. Looked up from germline, CDR1 is KGHSH and CDR2 is LQKENI. V lost 4 bases and J 0 bases, leaving 6 bases between the germline ends. The DNA of the CDR3 is TGTGCCAGCTCACTTACAGTGAACACTGAAGCTTTCTTT. Its protein is CASSLTVNTEAFF.

The chain employs TRBV7-2 and TRBJ1-3, with D unresolved. V was cut by 4 bases and J by 0 bases, with 10 bases left in between. This CDR3 has 15 residues. In germline, CDR1 is SGHTA, CDR2 FQGNSA. The chain's CDR3 is CASSSYTGSGNTIYF. In nucleotides, the CDR3 is TGTGCCAGCAGCTCTTATACTGGCTCTGGAAACACCATATATTTT.

The chain has TRBV4-3 and TRBJ2-3, with D possibly matching TRBD2 (5 bases). Germline assignment: CDR1 LGHNA and CDR2 YSLEER. The CDR3 has 16 residues. V was cut by 0 bases and J by 0 bases, with 10 bases left in between. The CDR3 spells CASSQEVGESTDTQYF. CDR3 coding DNA: TGCGCCAGCAGCCAAGAGGTCGGGGAGAGCACAGATACGCAGTATTTT.

This sequence joins TRBV11-3 and TRBJ2-1, with no clear D. The CDR3 runs 15 residues. Trimming shortened V by 1 base and J by 0 bases, and 7 bases separated the two germline ends. Germline lookup yields CDR1 SGHNT and CDR2 YENEEA. DNA for the CDR3: TGTGCCAGCAGCTTAGTACGTAGCTCCTACAATGAGCAGTTCTTC. Translating gives CASSLVRSSYNEQFF.

The chain recombines TRBV6-1 with TRBJ2-5; D is unclear. From germline, CDR1 is MNHNS and CDR2 SASEGT. CDR3 length equals 12 residues. Trimming stripped 2 bases from V and 6 bases from J, with 7 bases between. CDR3 in amino acids: CASSESGKTQYF. CDR3 DNA sequence: TGTGCCAGCAGTGAATCTGGGAAGACCCAGTACTTC.

This sequence joins TRBV7-9 and TRBJ2-1; 11 bases line up with TRBD2. The CDR3 has 14 amino acids. The V and J ends lost 5 bases and 4 bases, in that order; junction bases with no gene match: 1. Germline CDR1 and CDR2: SEHNR and FQNEAQ (reference sequence). This chain's CDR3 is CASSRLAGYNEQFF. DNA of the CDR3: TGTGCCAGCAGCCGACTAGCGGGGTACAATGAGCAGTTCTTC.

The V call is TRBV4-1, the J call TRBJ2-1; D not certain. Trimming pared 0 bases from V and 3 bases from J, leaving 12 bases between. This CDR3 has 16 amino acids. Germline-derived CDR1 and CDR2 are MGHRA and YSYEKL. In DNA, the CDR3 is TGCGCCAGCAGCCAAGATTCGACACCGGGCTACAATGAGCAGTTCTTC. Its protein product is CASSQDSTPGYNEQFF.

The J gene is TRBJ2-2, the V gene TRBV4-1; D is possibly TRBD1 (6 bases). The V gene's germline CDR1 is MGHRA and CDR2 YSYEKL. Trimming took 1 base from V and 4 from J, leaving 10 bases between them. The CDR3 consists of 15 residues. For the CDR3, the DNA is TGCGCCAGCAGCCAAGTACAGGGAACCACCGGGGAGCTGTTTTTT. Residues: CASSQVQGTTGELFF.

The chain recombines TRBV7-9 with TRBJ2-7; 9 positions agree with TRBD1. The CDR3 has 15 residues. Unmatched junction bases numbered 6, after V lost 1 base and J lost 5 bases. Germline CDR1 and CDR2: SEHNR and FQNEAQ (reference sequence). CDR3 amino acids: CASSLGWTGENEQYF. Written as DNA, the CDR3 is TGTGCCAGCAGCTTAGGTTGGACAGGGGAGAACGAGCAGTACTTC.

This sequence joins TRBV2 and TRBJ1-5; D not resolved. Germline-derived CDR1 and CDR2 are SNHLY and FYNNEI. CDR3 length: 14 amino acids. V shed 7 bases and J shed 3 bases, with 13 bases lying between them. The CDR3 DNA sequence: TGTGCCAGCATGCTTTCGGTAAACAATCAGCCCCAGCATTTT. Encoded protein: CASMLSVNNQPQHF.

This sequence joins TRBV3-1 (or the pseudogene TRBV3-2) and TRBJ1-4, with D maybe TRBD1 (6 bases). The ends were cut back, 4 bases at V and 14 bases at J, with 11 bases in the middle. This CDR3 has 11 residues. Germline loops: CDR1 LGHDT, CDR2 YNNKEL (reference sequence). The CDR3 DNA sequence: TGTGCCAGCAGCCTACAGGGACCTCTGTTTTTT. Translating gives CASSLQGPLFF.

The rearrangement links TRBV7-2 to TRBJ1-4, with D uncertain. From germline, CDR1 is SGHTA and CDR2 FQGNSA. There are 16 residues in the CDR3. The V end was cut by 2 bases, the J end by 7 bases, with 17 bases between. The CDR3 loop is CASSLSPGSGIEKLFF. CDR3 DNA: TGTGCCAGCAGCTTATCACCAGGCAGCGGTATTGAAAAACTGTTTTTT.

This clone was observed a handful of times. The V gene is TRBV6-5, the J gene TRBJ2-7; D is perhaps TRBD1 or TRBD2 (5 bases each). Germline loops: CDR1 MNHEY, CDR2 SVGAGI. V was cut by 0 bases and J by 5 bases, with 11 bases left in between. The CDR3 length is 14 residues. Written as DNA, the CDR3 is TGTGCCAGCAGTTACTCCCGGGGCCGCGACGAGCAGTACTTC. This codes for CASSYSRGRDEQYF.

Comment on this clone: This sample includes further DNA sequences coding for the same CDR3. The chain uses TRBV19 and TRBJ1-5; no clear D. The CDR3 is made up of 12 amino acids. CDR1 and CDR2 from the germline V gene are LNHDA and SQIVND (reference sequence). V gave up 6 bases and J gave up 5 bases, with 8 bases separating them. Here the CDR3 DNA reads TGTGCCAGTAGCCTTACTTATCAGCCCCAGCATTTT. Translated: CASSLTYQPQHF.

This rearrangement joins TRBV28 to TRBJ1-4, with a possible D match to TRBD1 (6 bases). CDR1 and CDR2 (germline): MDHEN, SYDVKM. This CDR3 has 15 amino acids. V was pared by 2 bases and J by 7 bases, with 14 bases between. The CDR3 DNA follows: TGTGCCAGCAGTTTACTGGGGGCCGTAGGTGAAAAACTGTTTTTT. Amino acid sequence: CASSLLGAVGEKLFF.

This clone was found a few times. J is TRBJ2-7 and V is TRBV28, with 16 bases lining up with TRBD2. V lost 6 bases to trimming and J lost 4 bases; unmatched junction nucleotides: 3. Germline-derived CDR1 and CDR2 are MDHEN and SYDVKM. The CDR3 contains 15 residues. CDR3: CASRKGLAGGYEQYF. DNA for the CDR3: TGTGCCAGCAGAAAGGGACTAGCGGGGGGGTACGAGCAGTACTTC.

This chain connects TRBV28 to TRBJ1-5; no firm D call. Germline CDR1 is MDHEN and CDR2 is SYDVKM. CDR3 size: 15 residues. V lost 2 bases, J lost 1 base, and 9 bases lay in between. CDR3 DNA: TGTGCCAGCAGTTTACCCCTAGGGAGCAATCAGCCCCAGCATTTT. This codes for CASSLPLGSNQPQHF. Using reference TRBV28 and TRBJ1-5 for the parts outside the CDR3, the full variable domain is DVKVTQSSRYLVKRTGEKVFLECVQDMDHENMFWYRQDPGLGLRLIYFSYDVKMKEKGDIPEGYSVSREKKERFSLILESASTNQTSMYLCASSLPLGSNQPQHFGDGTRLSIL.

This chain uses TRBV11-3 with TRBJ2-3; TRBD1 is a possible D gene (5 bases). Germline-derived CDR1 and CDR2 are SGHNT and YENEEA. V was shortened by 2 bases and J by 5 bases, with 5 bases between the two germline ends. The CDR3 has 12 residues. In DNA form, the CDR3 reads TGTGCCAGCAGCTTAACAGGAGATACGCAGTATTTT. Amino acid sequence: CASSLTGDTQYF.

This clone occurred a few times. The chain employs TRBV7-9 and TRBJ2-1; perhaps TRBD1 as D (6 bases). The CDR3 is 15 residues long. From germline, CDR1 is SEHNR and CDR2 FQNEAQ (reference sequence). V dropped 6 bases and J dropped 8 bases, with 20 bases sitting between them. For the CDR3, the DNA is TGTGCCAGCAGAATAGGTGGTACAGGGCGGGATGAGCAGTTCTTC. Translation: CASRIGGTGRDEQFF.

The J gene is TRBJ2-1, the V gene TRBV7-9, with 16 bases matching TRBD2. With V trimmed by 3 bases and J by 2 bases, 1 base remained unmatched. Germline V gene data show CDR1 as SEHNR and CDR2 as FQNEAQ (reference sequence). CDR3 length equals 17 residues. The CDR3 DNA reads as TGTGCCAGCAGCTTCGGGACTAGCGGGGGGGCCTACAATGAGCAGTTCTTC. As protein: CASSFGTSGGAYNEQFF.

This clone appeared a few times. The chain couples TRBV10-2 to TRBJ1-2, with D possibly being TRBD1 (5 bases). Deletions cut 3 bases from V and 2 bases from J, with 7 bases between. Germline V gene lookup returns CDR1 WSHSY and CDR2 SAAADI. This CDR3 comprises 13 residues. CDR3 sequence reads: CASSDRENYGYTF. The CDR3 DNA is TGCGCCAGCAGTGACAGGGAGAACTATGGCTACACCTTC.

The chain combines TRBV5-1 with TRBJ2-5; D is tentatively TRBD1 or TRBD2 (5 bases each). Per germline, CDR1 SGHRS and CDR2 YFSETQ. The ends were cut back, 3 bases at V and 2 bases at J, with 11 bases in the middle. The CDR3 length is 14 residues. In DNA, the CDR3 is TGCGCCAGCAGCTCGGGACGTATTCAAGAGACCCAGTACTTC. Translated, it gives CASSSGRIQETQYF.

This rearrangement joins TRBV4-3 to TRBJ1-2; D unclear. Germline V lookup: CDR1 LGHNA, CDR2 YSLEER. Trimming cost V 2 bases and J 3 bases, with 13 bases left between them. CDR3 length equals 15 residues. CDR3 sequence: CASSQSPTSDYGYTF. The CDR3 DNA sequence: TGCGCCAGCAGCCAATCACCGACCTCGGACTATGGCTACACCTTC.

The rearrangement joins TRBV12-5 to TRBJ2-1, with 10 nucleotides matching TRBD2. The CDR3 runs to 16 residues. V dropped 2 bases and J dropped 4; count of bases not matched to a gene: 5. CDR1 is LGHNT and CDR2 is FRNRAP in the germline V gene. The CDR3 loop reads CASGLQLAGRYNEQFF. CDR3 nucleotide sequence: TGTGCTAGTGGTTTGCAACTAGCGGGGAGGTACAATGAGCAGTTCTTC.

The rearrangement links TRBV2 to TRBJ2-2; D gene uncertain. The CDR3 runs to 14 residues. Germline CDR1 and CDR2: SNHLY and FYNNEI. Trimming left V 4 bases short and J 2 bases short, with 8 bases between. The CDR3 reads CASSVEYNTGELFF. The CDR3 nucleotides are TGTGCCAGCAGTGTAGAGTATAACACCGGGGAGCTGTTTTTT.

V usage is TRBV4-1 and J usage is TRBJ1-2; D is possibly TRBD1 (5 bases). Trimming stripped 3 bases from V and 2 bases from J, with 25 bases between. The germline gives CDR1 MGHRA, CDR2 YSYEKL. The CDR3 contains 19 residues. CDR3 bases: TGCGCCAGCAGCCAGATCCGACCTTGGGGGAAGACAGAGAACTATGGCTACACCTTC. Translating it yields CASSQIRPWGKTENYGYTF.

The rearrangement joins TRBV6-5 to TRBJ1-1; D is uncertain. Germline CDR1 and CDR2: MNHEY and SVGAGI. The V end lost 4 bases, the J end lost 0 bases, and 12 bases lay between the germline ends. The CDR3 extends over 15 amino acids. The CDR3: CASSFRRQVNTEAFF. In DNA form, the CDR3 reads TGTGCCAGCAGTTTCCGACGTCAGGTGAACACTGAAGCTTTCTTT.

The CDR3 spells CASSPGTSYGYTF. The DNA of the CDR3 is TGTGCCAGCTCACCTGGGACTTCATATGGCTACACCTTC. This rearrangement joins TRBV18 to TRBJ1-2, with a possible D match to TRBD1 (5 bases). The CDR3 length is 13 residues. Per the germline V gene, CDR1 is KGHSH and CDR2 is LQKENI. V was shortened by 3 bases and J by 5 bases, with 10 bases between the two germline ends.

The chain employs TRBV7-9 and TRBJ2-3, with D tentatively TRBD1 (7 bases). CDR1 is SEHNR and CDR2 is FQNEAQ in the germline V gene (reference sequence). V dropped 5 bases and J dropped 6 bases, with 24 bases sitting between them. This CDR3 spans 17 amino acids. The CDR3 region is CASSPFRLLPGGDTQYF. As DNA, the CDR3 is TGTGCCAGCAGCCCATTTCGACTCCTCCCAGGGGGGGATACGCAGTATTTT.